This T cell receptor beta chain was observed in a study of shared clonotypes between healthy human individuals. Study details: There were three CD4 naive, three CD4 memory, two CD8 naive and one CD8 memory plates per donor.

Only in-frame clones appear in the TCRdb table, and some are missing; sequencing was by immunoSEQ multiplex PCR. The sample has about 2 million clones; 85% to 95% are singletons. Findings and limits, study-wide: Among non-shared clonotypes, generation probabilities were lower than among those shared by all four donors. The authors sampled blood alone, and tissue repertoires likely differ.

The CDR3 loop spans 18 amino acids. Germline values: CDR1 LNHDA, CDR2 SQIVND (reference sequence). Trimming took 4 bases from V and 6 from J; bases not matched to a gene: 18. This clone was picked up one time. The antigen remains unidentified. The naive CD8 subset, CD45RO-negative cells positively selected for CCR7, excluded terminally differentiated effector memory CD45RA+ cells. This receptor was identified in a man between 18 and 29 years old in good health. V gene TRBV19 combines with J gene TRBJ2-7; 10 bases map to TRBD2. The specimen was naive CD8+ T cells sorted from blood. CDR3 DNA: TGTGCCAGTAGTACTAGCGGGAGACTTAGTCTACGGGAATCCGAGCAGTACTTC. The encoded protein is CASSTSGRLSLRESEQYF. The whole variable domain, remainder taken from reference TRBV19 and TRBJ2-7, is DGGITQSPKYLFRKEGQNVTLSCEQNLNHDAMYWYRQDPGQGLRLIYYSQIVNDFQKGDIAEGYSVSREKKESFPLTVTSAQKNPTAFYLCASSTSGRLSLRESEQYFGPGTRLTVT.